The rows below give T cell receptor beta chains drawn from one sample of a study of CD8+CD57+ T cells in acquired aplastic anemia. Using its own MiXCR run on the reads, TCRdb lists one record per CDR3 protein. This table has 450,000 to 600,000 distinct CDR3 sequences, around 30% appearing once. Specimen: sorted CD4+, CD8+, or CD8+CD57+ T cells (not recorded which) from PBMCs. The receptor set was obtained from a human donor with aplastic anemia. Each CDR3 is given with its conserved first and last residue. The D gene is left open where the match is weak. Size tells how often a clone was seen (once, few, many) or the class of an expanded clone, and some rows leave it out.

V	size	D	J	DNA	CDR3
TRBV15	few	-	TRBJ1-2	TGTGCCACCACCCTGTCGGGCGCCGGTACTAACTATGGCTACACCTTC	CATTLSGAGTNYGYTF
TRBV2	-	TRBD1	TRBJ2-3	TGTGCCAGCAGTTCCCGACAGGGAAGAACAGATACGCAGTATTTT	CASSSRQGRTDTQYF
TRBV20-1	-	TRBD2	TRBJ2-1	TGCAGTGCTAGATTTATGCGGGGGGGCTGGGATGAGCAGTTCTTC	CSARFMRGGWDEQFF
TRBV24-1	many	-	TRBJ1-1	TGTGCCACCAGGGGGGGAGGGGAAACTGAAGCTTTCTTT	CATRGGGETEAFF
TRBV12-3/TRBV12-4	many	-	TRBJ2-5	TGTGCCAGCAGTTTCAACAGCCAAGAGACCCAGTACTTC	CASSFNSQETQYF
TRBV7-9	once	-	TRBJ2-5	TGTGCCAGCAGCCAATGGGCGGAGACCCAGTACTTC	CASSQWAETQYF
TRBV19	once	TRBD1	TRBJ1-5	TGTGCCAGCAGCGCGACCGGGACAGGGGGCGCGGGTCAGCCCCAGCATTTT	CASSATGTGGAGQPQHF
TRBV27	few	-	TRBJ2-2	TGTGCCAGCAACGGGGAGCTGTTTTTT	CASNGELFF
TRBV29-1	-	-	TRBJ1-2	TGCAGCGTTGTACAGCCTGATGGGTATGGCTACACCTTC	CSVVQPDGYGYTF
TRBV27	-	-	TRBJ1-4	TGTGCCAGCACCTCGCCGGGGAGTAATGAAAAACTATTTTTT	CASTSPGSNEKLFF
TRBV24-1	-	TRBD2	TRBJ2-1	TGTGCCAGCAGTGACGACGGGGGGGCCCGCTTC	CASSDDGGARF
TRBV12-3/TRBV12-4	-	-	TRBJ1-2	TGTGCCAGCAGTTTTGGGGGCAGGGGCCAGGGCTACACCTTC	CASSFGGRGQGYTF
TRBV20-1	many	TRBD2	TRBJ2-7	TGCAGTGCTAGAGGTTCGGGAGGGGGGGAGCAGTACTTC	CSARGSGGGEQYF
TRBV20-1	-	-	TRBJ1-1	TGCAGTGCTAGAGATGGCAGGGCGTTTACTGAAGCTTTCTTT	CSARDGRAFTEAFF
TRBV10-1	many	TRBD2	TRBJ2-7	TGCGCCAGCAGTCGATCGGGACTAGCGGGAGTAGGTGAGCAGTACTTC	CASSRSGLAGVGEQYF
TRBV5-4	-	-	TRBJ2-7	TGTGCCAGCAGAGCGCGGGGCTACGAGCAGTACTTC	CASRARGYEQYF